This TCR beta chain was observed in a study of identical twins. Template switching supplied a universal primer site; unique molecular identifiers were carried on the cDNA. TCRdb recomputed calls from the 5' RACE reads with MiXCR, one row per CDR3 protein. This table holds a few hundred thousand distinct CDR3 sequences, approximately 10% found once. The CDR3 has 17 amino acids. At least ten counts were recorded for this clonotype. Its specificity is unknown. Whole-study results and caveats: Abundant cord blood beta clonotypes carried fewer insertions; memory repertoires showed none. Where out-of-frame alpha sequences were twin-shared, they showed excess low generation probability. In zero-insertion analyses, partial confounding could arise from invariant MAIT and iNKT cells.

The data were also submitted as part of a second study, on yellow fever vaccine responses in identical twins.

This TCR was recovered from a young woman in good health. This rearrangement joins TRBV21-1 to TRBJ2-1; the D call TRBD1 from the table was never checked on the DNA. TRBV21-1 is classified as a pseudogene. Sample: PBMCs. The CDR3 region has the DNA TGTGCCAGCAGCAAGTCACCGGGACAGGGGGCTTTACATGAGCAGTTCTTC. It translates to CASSKSPGQGALHEQFF.